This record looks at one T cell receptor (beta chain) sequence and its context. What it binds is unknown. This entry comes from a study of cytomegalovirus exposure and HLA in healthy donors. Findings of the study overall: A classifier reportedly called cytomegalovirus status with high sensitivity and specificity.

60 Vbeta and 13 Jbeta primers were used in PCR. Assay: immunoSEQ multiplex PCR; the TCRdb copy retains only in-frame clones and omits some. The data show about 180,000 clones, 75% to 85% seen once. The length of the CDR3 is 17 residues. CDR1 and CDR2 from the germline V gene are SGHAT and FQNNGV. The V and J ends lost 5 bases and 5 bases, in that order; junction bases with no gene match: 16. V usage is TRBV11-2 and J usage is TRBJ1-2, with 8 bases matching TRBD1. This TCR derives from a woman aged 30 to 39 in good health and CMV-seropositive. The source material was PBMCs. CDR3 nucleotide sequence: TGTGCCAGCAGCGCAAAGACAGGGGTTGGAATTCTATATGGCTACACCTTC. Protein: CASSAKTGVGILYGYTF.